This T cell receptor (beta chain) came from a study of early T cells in non-severe SARS-CoV-2 infection. Study as a whole: Bulk RNA from unsorted whole blood was sequenced; chains were unpaired. The study, taken as a whole, reports: Private and CD4 specificities were missed by VDJdb matching, which favored anti-spike CD8 responses.

Trimming removed 3 bases from V and 4 bases from J; junction bases left unmatched: 15. Germline assignment: CDR1 KGHSH and CDR2 LQKENI. The CDR3 consists of 18 residues. As part of library construction, unique molecular identifiers were attached to individual cDNA molecules. One entry per CDR3 protein, called by TCRdb with MiXCR from the 5' RACE reads. The table includes about 84,000 distinct CDR3 sequences, about 12% detected once. This clonotype was seen many times. Its antigen is still unknown. The chain links TRBV18 to TRBJ2-5; 9 nucleotides line up with TRBD1. The sample consisted of whole blood. The clonotype comes from an adult who was a healthcare worker with PCR-confirmed SARS-CoV-2 infection or an uninfected control (not recorded which). The CDR3 region is CASSPDRGQGAGLETQYF. In DNA form, the CDR3 reads TGTGCCAGCTCACCCGACCGGGGACAGGGAGCTGGTCTAGAGACCCAGTACTTC.